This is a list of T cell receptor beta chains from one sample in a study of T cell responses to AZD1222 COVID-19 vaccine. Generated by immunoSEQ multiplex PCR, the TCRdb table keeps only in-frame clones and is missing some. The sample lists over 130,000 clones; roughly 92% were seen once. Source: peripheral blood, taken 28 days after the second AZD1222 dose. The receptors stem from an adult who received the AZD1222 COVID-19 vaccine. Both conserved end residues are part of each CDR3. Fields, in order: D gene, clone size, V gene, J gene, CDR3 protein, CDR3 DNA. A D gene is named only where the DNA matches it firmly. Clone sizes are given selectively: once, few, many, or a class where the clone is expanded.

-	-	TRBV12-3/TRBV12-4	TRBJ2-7	CASSLTASNEQYF	TGTGCCAGCAGTTTAACTGCAAGTAACGAGCAGTACTTC
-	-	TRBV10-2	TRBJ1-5	CASRADGSNQPQHF	TGCGCCAGCAGGGCCGACGGTAGCAATCAGCCCCAGCATTTT
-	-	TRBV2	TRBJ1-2	CASSDTGSPYGYTF	TGTGCCAGCAGTGATACGGGGTCCCCCTATGGCTACACCTTC
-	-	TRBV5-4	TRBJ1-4	CASSLSGEKLFF	TGTGCCAGCAGCTTGTCTGGAGAAAAACTGTTTTTT
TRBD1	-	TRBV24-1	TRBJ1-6	CATSDPGQGDNSPLHF	TGTGCCACCAGTGACCCGGGACAGGGGGATAATTCACCCCTCCACTTT
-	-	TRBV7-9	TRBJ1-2	CASSLSWGQYGYTF	TGTGCCAGCAGCTTATCCTGGGGGCAGTATGGCTACACCTTC
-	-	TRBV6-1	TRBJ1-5	CASSEGLNQPQHF	TGTGCCAGCAGTGAGGGCCTCAATCAGCCCCAGCATTTT
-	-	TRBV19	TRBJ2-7	CASSIARTYEQYF	TGTGCCAGTAGTATTGCCCGCACCTACGAGCAGTACTTC
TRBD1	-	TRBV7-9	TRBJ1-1	CASSQDRVALNTEAFF	TGTGCCAGCAGCCAGGACAGGGTCGCTCTGAACACTGAAGCTTTCTTT
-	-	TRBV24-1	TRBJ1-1	CATKGGNTEAFF	TGTGCCACGAAAGGGGGGAACACTGAAGCTTTCTTT
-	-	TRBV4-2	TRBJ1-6	CASSPKGDSPLHF	TGTGCCAGCAGCCCGAAAGGGGATTCACCCCTCCACTTT
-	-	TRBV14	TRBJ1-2	CASSGDVTAYTF	TGTGCCAGCAGCGGAGATGTGACGGCTTACACCTTC
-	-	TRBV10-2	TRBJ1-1	CASSESTRAGWTEAFF	TGCGCCAGCAGTGAGTCGACTCGGGCAGGGTGGACTGAAGCTTTCTTT
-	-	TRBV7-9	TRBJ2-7	CASSPNPSYEQYF	TGTGCCAGCAGCCCCAATCCCAGCTACGAGCAGTACTTC
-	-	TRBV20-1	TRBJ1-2	CSASKTGSGGGYTF	TGCAGTGCAAGTAAAACCGGGAGCGGTGGAGGCTACACCTTC
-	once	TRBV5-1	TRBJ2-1	CASSAGALGEGEQFF	TGCGCCAGCAGCGCTGGGGCTCTAGGAGAGGGTGAGCAGTTCTTC
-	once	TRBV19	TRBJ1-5	CASQRAGERNQPQHF	TGTGCCAGTCAAAGGGCTGGGGAAAGGAATCAGCCCCAGCATTTT
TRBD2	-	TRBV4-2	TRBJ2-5	CASSQEVGGAVETQYF	TGTGCCAGCAGCCAAGAGGTCGGGGGGGCCGTAGAGACCCAGTACTTC
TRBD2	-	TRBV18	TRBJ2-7	CASSPTSGRVPEQYF	TGTGCCAGCTCACCTACTAGCGGGAGGGTCCCCGAGCAGTACTTC
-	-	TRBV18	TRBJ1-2	CASSQSYGYTF	TGTGCCAGCTCACAGAGCTATGGCTACACCTTC
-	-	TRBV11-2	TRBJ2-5	CASSLDRGETQYF	TGTGCCAGCAGCTTAGATCGAGGGGAGACCCAGTACTTC
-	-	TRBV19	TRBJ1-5	CASSLRRERSQPQHF	TGTGCCAGTAGTCTCCGGCGGGAAAGGAGTCAGCCCCAGCATTTT
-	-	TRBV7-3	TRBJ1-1	CASSLGEGPAFF	TGTGCCAGCAGCTTAGGCGAGGGGCCGGCTTTCTTT
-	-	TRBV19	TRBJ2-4	CASSIGVLAKNIQYF	TGTGCCAGTAGTATCGGGGTCTTAGCCAAAAACATTCAGTACTTC
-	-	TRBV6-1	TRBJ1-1	CASSENRMNTEAFF	TGTGCCAGCAGTGAGAACAGGATGAACACTGAAGCTTTCTTT
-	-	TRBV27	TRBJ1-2	CASSFGTDYGYTF	TGTGCCAGCAGTTTCGGGACGGACTATGGCTACACCTTC
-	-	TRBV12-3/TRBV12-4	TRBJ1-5	CASSLSGGQPQHF	TGTGCCAGCAGTTTAAGTGGGGGCCAGCCCCAGCATTTT
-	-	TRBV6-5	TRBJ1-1	CASSYLRGNTEAFF	TGTGCCAGCAGTTACTTAAGGGGGAACACTGAAGCTTTCTTT
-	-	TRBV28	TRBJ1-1	CASSFSPRVHNTEAFF	TGTGCCAGCAGTTTTTCCCCCAGGGTTCACAACACTGAAGCTTTCTTT
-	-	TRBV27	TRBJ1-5	CASSAYSGTGGMTQHF	TGTGCCAGCAGCGCCTACTCCGGGACCGGGGGTATGACCCAGCATTTT
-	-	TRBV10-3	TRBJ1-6	CAISVGQYNSPLHF	TGTGCCATCAGTGTCGGACAGTATAATTCACCCCTCCACTTT
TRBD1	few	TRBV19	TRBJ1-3	CASSIGTRGFSGNTIYF	TGTGCCAGTAGTATAGGGACCAGGGGGTTCTCTGGAAACACCATATATTTT
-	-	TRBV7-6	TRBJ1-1	CASSPWGGADTEAFF	TGTGCCAGCAGCCCCTGGGGAGGGGCGGACACTGAAGCTTTCTTT
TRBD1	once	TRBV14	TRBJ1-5	CASNTGVGQPQHF	TGTGCCAGCAACACAGGGGTTGGACAGCCCCAGCATTTT
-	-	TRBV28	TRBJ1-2	CASSLPRRTYGYTF	TGTGCCAGCAGCCTCCCCCGCAGGACTTATGGCTACACCTTC
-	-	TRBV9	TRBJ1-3	CASSVGGASGNTIYF	TGTGCCAGCAGCGTAGGAGGGGCCTCTGGAAACACCATATATTTT
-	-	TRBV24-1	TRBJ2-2	CATSEFTGELFF	TGTGCCACCAGTGAGTTCACCGGGGAGCTGTTTTTT
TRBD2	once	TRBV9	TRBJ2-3	CASSVSSGRARGTDTQYF	TGTGCCAGCAGCGTGAGTAGCGGGAGGGCCCGGGGCACAGATACGCAGTATTTT
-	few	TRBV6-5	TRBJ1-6	CASGIGVAYNSPLHF	TGTGCCAGCGGAATAGGGGTAGCCTATAATTCACCCCTCCACTTT
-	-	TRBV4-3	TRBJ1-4	CASSQMGYPPRELFF	TGCGCCAGCAGCCAAATGGGGTACCCTCCTCGGGAACTGTTTTTT
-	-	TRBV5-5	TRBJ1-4	CASQGPGATNEKLFF	TGTGCCAGCCAAGGCCCGGGCGCGACTAATGAAAAACTGTTTTTT
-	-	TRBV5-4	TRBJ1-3	CASSLASVSGNTIYF	TGTGCCAGCAGCTTGGCTTCCGTCTCTGGAAACACCATATATTTT
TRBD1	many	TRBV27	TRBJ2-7	CASSSPGQGEKEQYF	TGTGCCAGCAGTTCACCGGGACAGGGAGAGAAGGAGCAGTACTTC
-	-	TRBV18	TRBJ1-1	CASSPARGVTEAFF	TGTGCCAGCTCACCCGCTAGGGGGGTCACTGAAGCTTTCTTT
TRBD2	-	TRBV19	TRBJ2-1	CASTDSGSLYNEQFF	TGTGCCAGTACCGATAGCGGGAGTCTCTACAATGAGCAGTTCTTC
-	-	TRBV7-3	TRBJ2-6	CASSLGGAGSGANVLTF	TGTGCCAGCAGCTTAGGTGGAGCGGGCTCTGGGGCCAACGTCCTGACTTTC
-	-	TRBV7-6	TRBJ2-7	CASSLEWGAYEQYF	TGTGCCAGCAGCTTAGAATGGGGGGCCTACGAGCAGTACTTC
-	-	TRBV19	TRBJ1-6	CASSIVGINSPLHF	TGTGCCAGTAGTATCGTGGGGATTAATTCACCCCTCCACTTT
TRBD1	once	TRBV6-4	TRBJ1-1	CATSQGAGFSEAFF	TGTGCCACCTCCCAGGGGGCTGGGTTTAGTGAAGCTTTCTTT
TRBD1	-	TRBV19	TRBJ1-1	CASSLLTGRNTEAFF	TGTGCCAGTAGTCTCCTGACAGGGCGGAACACTGAAGCTTTCTTT